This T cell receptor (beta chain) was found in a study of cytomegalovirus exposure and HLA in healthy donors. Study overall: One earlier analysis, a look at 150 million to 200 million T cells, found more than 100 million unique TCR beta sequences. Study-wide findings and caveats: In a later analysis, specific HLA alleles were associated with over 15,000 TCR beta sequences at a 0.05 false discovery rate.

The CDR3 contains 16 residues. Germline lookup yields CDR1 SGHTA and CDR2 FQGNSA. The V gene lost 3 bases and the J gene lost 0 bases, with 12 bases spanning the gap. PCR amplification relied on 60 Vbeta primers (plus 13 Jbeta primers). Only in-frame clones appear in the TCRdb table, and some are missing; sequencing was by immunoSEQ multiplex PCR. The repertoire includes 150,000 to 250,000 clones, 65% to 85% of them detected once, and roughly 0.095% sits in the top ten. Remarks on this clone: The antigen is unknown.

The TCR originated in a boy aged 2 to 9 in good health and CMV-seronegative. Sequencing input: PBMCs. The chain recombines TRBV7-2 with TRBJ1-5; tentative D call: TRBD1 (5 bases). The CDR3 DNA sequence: TGTGCCAGCAGCTTGGGGTCACAGGTTAGCAATCAGCCCCAGCATTTT. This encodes CASSLGSQVSNQPQHF.